The present entry profiles one T cell receptor (beta chain) with its context. The data were obtained in a study of early T cells in non-severe SARS-CoV-2 infection. Germline V gene data show CDR1 as LGHNA and CDR2 as YNFKEQ. The CDR3 extends over 15 amino acids. Trimming cost V 4 bases and J 4 bases; bases outside gene matches: 6. Unique molecular identifiers (one per individual cDNA molecule) were attached. TCRdb reanalysed the 5' RACE reads using MiXCR and keeps one entry per CDR3 protein. The table lists roughly 66,000 distinct CDR3 sequences, 8% to 9.5% of them singletons. The rearrangement joins TRBV4-2 to TRBJ1-4; 7 nucleotides match TRBD1. The sequence derives from an adult who was a healthcare worker with PCR-confirmed SARS-CoV-2 infection or an uninfected control (not recorded which). Sequencing was performed on whole blood. This CDR3 reads CASSLPGGVNEKLFF. The CDR3 DNA reads as TGTGCCAGCAGCCTCCCAGGGGGAGTTAATGAAAAACTGTTTTTT.